These 20 T cell receptor beta chains were all obtained from the same sample, sequenced in a study of blood T cell repertoires in COVID-19. Assay: immunoSEQ multiplex PCR; the TCRdb copy retains only in-frame clones and omits some. The table shows about 80,000 clones, with 85% to 90% occurring only once. Sequencing was performed on peripheral blood. Source of these receptors: a woman over 75 with acute or convalescent COVID-19.

This chain uses TRBV4-2 with TRBJ2-7; D possibly corresponds to TRBD2 (7 bases). CDR3 length: 14 residues. The V end was cut by 4 bases, the J end by 0 bases, with 10 bases between. Germline-derived CDR1 and CDR2 are LGHNA and YNFKEQ. CDR3 DNA: TGTGCCAGCAGCCCGCGGGGGCCCTCCTACGAGCAGTACTTC. Its translation is CASSPRGPSYEQYF.

V is TRBV19 and J is TRBJ1-2; 10 positions agree with TRBD1. With 4 bases clipped from V and 4 bases from J, the junction kept 6 bases outside the gene matches. Looked up from germline, CDR1 is LNHDA and CDR2 is SQIVND (reference sequence). This CDR3 has 15 residues. The CDR3 reads CASSRRDRGGYGYTF. CDR3 DNA sequence: TGTGCCAGTAGTAGACGGGACAGGGGAGGCTATGGCTACACCTTC.

The rearrangement joins TRBV19 to TRBJ1-3, with TRBD1 matching 7 bases. CDR3 length equals 16 residues. The V gene's germline CDR1 is LNHDA and CDR2 SQIVND (reference sequence). Trimming at V came to 9 bases and at J to 3 bases, leaving 14 bases not matched to a gene. This CDR3 is CARTGTADSDGNTIYF. CDR3 sequence (DNA): TGTGCCAGAACCGGGACAGCCGACTCAGATGGAAACACCATATATTTT.

This clone appeared a single time. V and J are TRBV2 and TRBJ2-7, with 9 bases lining up with TRBD2. With 0 bases clipped from V and 4 bases from J, the junction kept 7 bases outside the gene matches. From germline, CDR1 is SNHLY and CDR2 FYNNEI. CDR3 length: 16 residues. This CDR3 is CASSEALTSGRYEQYF. CDR3 in DNA: TGTGCCAGCAGTGAAGCCCTTACTAGCGGGCGGTACGAGCAGTACTTC.

The V call is TRBV9, the J call TRBJ2-1; 7 bases align to TRBD2. The CDR3 covers 16 residues. V lost 0 bases and J lost 7; bases outside the gene matches: 10. Germline V CDR1 and CDR2: SGDLS, YYNGEE. CDR3 loop: CASSVGPLAEGNEQFF. CDR3 bases: TGTGCCAGCAGCGTAGGTCCCCTAGCGGAGGGGAATGAGCAGTTCTTC.

This rearrangement joins TRBV6-6 to TRBJ1-1; no clear D. The CDR3 covers 11 residues. Germline CDR1 reads MNHNY; CDR2 reads SVGAGI (reference sequence). V was trimmed by 0 bases and J by 7 bases, leaving 3 bases between them. CDR3 region: CASSYSGEAFF. For the CDR3, the DNA is TGTGCCAGCAGTTACTCCGGTGAAGCTTTCTTT.

This clone was counted only a few times. The J gene is TRBJ1-5, the V gene TRBV2; no clear D. Germline loops: CDR1 SNHLY, CDR2 FYNNEI. The CDR3 covers 14 residues. V was shortened by 5 bases and J by 5 bases, with 13 bases between the two germline ends. The CDR3 sequence is CASSPNQNDQPQHF. The CDR3 DNA is TGTGCCAGCAGTCCCAACCAGAACGATCAGCCCCAGCATTTT.

This chain links TRBV19 with TRBJ2-1, with 9 bases lining up with TRBD2. Looked up from germline, CDR1 is LNHDA and CDR2 is SQIVND (reference sequence). The length of the CDR3 is 14 residues. The junction had 1 base not matched to a gene; V was cut back by 1 base and J by 6 bases. CDR3 in DNA: TGTGCCAGTAGTATAGCGCGGGGGGGCAATGAGCAGTTCTTC. It encodes CASSIARGGNEQFF.

Only one count was recorded for this clone. The rearrangement uses TRBV19 and TRBJ1-1; TRBD1 is a possible D gene (5 bases). This CDR3 contains 13 residues. Trimming stripped 8 bases from V and 1 base from J, with 11 bases between. The germline V gene has CDR1 LNHDA and CDR2 SQIVND (reference sequence). In nucleotides, the CDR3 is TGTGCCAGTGGGTACAGGAAGAACACTGAAGCTTTCTTT. As protein: CASGYRKNTEAFF.

The gene calls are TRBV5-1 and TRBJ1-3; 7 bases fit TRBD1. This CDR3 is built from 14 residues. Germline loops: CDR1 SGHRS, CDR2 YFSETQ. Trimming took 4 bases from V and 4 from J; bases not matched to a gene: 5. In DNA, the CDR3 is TGCGCCAGCAGCATCGGGACAGCCGGAAACACCATATATTTT. It specifies CASSIGTAGNTIYF.

CDR3 sequence (DNA): TGTGCCAGCAGCCAAGCGGAGGGGGCGAGCTCCTACAATGAGCAGTTCTTC. Protein sequence: CASSQAEGASSYNEQFF. This chain links TRBV3-1 (or the pseudogene TRBV3-2) with TRBJ2-1; possibly TRBD1 for D (7 bases). Trimming cost V 1 base and J 0 bases, with 13 bases left between them. The germline V gene has CDR1 LGHDT and CDR2 YNNKEL (reference sequence). This CDR3 is 17 amino acids long.

CDR3 nucleotides: TGTGCCAGCACCCAATACTCGGGTGAAAAACTGTTTTTT. The encoded protein is CASTQYSGEKLFF. The V gene is TRBV12-3 or TRBV12-4, the J gene TRBJ1-4; D gene ambiguous. The CDR3 is 13 amino acids. The V end was cut by 7 bases, the J end by 7 bases, with 13 bases between.

This chain joins TRBV12-5 and TRBJ1-5; D ambiguous. Germline CDR1 LGHNT, CDR2 FRNRAP. The CDR3 has 14 amino acids. Trimming left V 9 bases short and J 0 bases short, with 12 bases between. The CDR3 DNA sequence: TGTGCTAGCTCTGACTCCTATAGCAATCAGCCCCAGCATTTT. Its translation: CASSDSYSNQPQHF.

This clone appeared a single time. The rearrangement links TRBV5-6 to TRBJ2-7; no reliable D call. The V end was cut by 0 bases, the J end by 6 bases, with 10 bases between. Germline CDR1 and CDR2: SGHDT and YYEEEE. The CDR3 totals 13 residues. CDR3 loop: CASSLAGPSEQYF. CDR3 bases: TGTGCCAGCAGCTTGGCGGGTCCCTCCGAGCAGTACTTC.

This chain connects TRBV3-1 (or the pseudogene TRBV3-2) to TRBJ2-6, with D unclear. V was trimmed by 2 bases and J by 3 bases, leaving 11 bases between them. The CDR3 is 16 amino acids. CDR1 and CDR2 (germline): LGHDT, YNNKEL (reference sequence). CDR3 sequence: CASSQTRVRGANVLTF. The CDR3 nucleotides read TGTGCCAGCAGCCAAACACGGGTTCGTGGGGCCAACGTCCTGACTTTC.

The chain uses TRBV10-1 and TRBJ2-1, with TRBD2 identical over 14 bases. Germline V lookup: CDR1 WNHNN, CDR2 SYGVQD (reference sequence). CDR3 size: 15 residues. V trimming: 3 bases; J trimming: 7 bases; junction bases outside the gene matches: 2. CDR3 amino acids: CASSDGTSGGNEQFF. As DNA, the CDR3 is TGCGCCAGCAGTGACGGGACTAGCGGGGGTAATGAGCAGTTCTTC.

V is TRBV7-8 and J is TRBJ2-7, with 9 positions matching TRBD2. CDR3 length: 18 amino acids. The V gene's germline CDR1 is SGHVS and CDR2 FQNEAQ. Trimming removed 5 bases from V and 3 bases from J; junction bases left unmatched: 17. The CDR3 DNA sequence: TGTGCCAGCAGCCAAGGGTCGCGGGGGGGAGTTTTTTTCTACGAGCAGTACTTC. Protein product: CASSQGSRGGVFFYEQYF.

The chain combines TRBV19 with TRBJ2-1, with 10 bases aligning to TRBD2. With 0 bases clipped from V and 3 bases from J, the junction kept 8 bases outside the gene matches. The CDR3 consists of 18 residues. Germline V gene data show CDR1 as LNHDA and CDR2 as SQIVND (reference sequence). The CDR3 nucleotides are TGTGCCAGTAGTATAGATCGATTAGCGGGGGGAAACTACAATGAGCAGTTCTTC. Its protein is CASSIDRLAGGNYNEQFF. Full variable domain (remainder filled in from reference TRBV19 and TRBJ2-1): DGGITQSPKYLFRKEGQNVTLSCEQNLNHDAMYWYRQDPGQGLRLIYYSQIVNDFQKGDIAEGYSVSREKKESFPLTVTSAQKNPTAFYLCASSIDRLAGGNYNEQFFGPGTRLTVL.

This sequence joins TRBV15 and TRBJ2-3; D is unresolved. The CDR3 extends over 15 amino acids. V shed 0 bases and J shed 6 bases, with 13 bases lying between them. Germline V CDR1 and CDR2: LNHNV, YYDKDF (reference sequence). The CDR3 sequence: CATSRDEVIRDTQYF. In DNA form, the CDR3 reads TGTGCCACCAGCAGAGATGAGGTTATCCGGGATACGCAGTATTTT.

The rearrangement links TRBV27 to TRBJ1-4; D is ambiguous. This CDR3 has 18 residues. Looked up from germline, CDR1 is MNHEY and CDR2 is SMNVEV (reference sequence). The V end was cut by 5 bases, the J end by 0 bases, with 19 bases between. The CDR3: CASSLRRAGRTTNEKLFF. The CDR3 DNA is TGTGCCAGCAGTCTCCGTCGCGCAGGCCGGACAACTAATGAAAAACTGTTTTTT.